The rows below give T cell receptor beta chains drawn from one sample of a study of human T cells and chemical hapten exposure. TCRdb re-called the RACE reads through MiXCR, storing one row per CDR3 protein. The sample lists fewer than 150,000 distinct CDR3 sequences; about 10% were seen once. This specimen was whole blood, taken in connection with sensitization to the hapten diphenylcyclopropenone (DPC). These receptors all stem from a woman in her 50s with alopecia areata. Some clones in this sample may be carry-over from other donors' samples. CDR3s include the opening cysteine and the closing phenylalanine or tryptophan. A D gene is named only where the DNA matches it firmly. Expanded clones get a size class; other rows say once, few or many, or leave the size out.

d_gene: TRBD1
v_gene: TRBV9
abundance: few
j_gene: TRBJ1-3
CDR3nt: TGTGCCAGCAGCGTAGAGGGACAGAAAGGAAACACCATATATTTT
CDR3aa: CASSVEGQKGNTIYF

d_gene: .
v_gene: TRBV20-1
abundance: many
j_gene: TRBJ2-1
CDR3nt: TGCAGTGCTAGAGGTCGGGGGACGCCGCCTTACAATGAGCAGTTCTTC
CDR3aa: CSARGRGTPPYNEQFF

d_gene: .
v_gene: TRBV12-3/TRBV12-4
abundance: few
j_gene: TRBJ1-6
CDR3nt: TGTGCCAGCAGCGACAGGATTCGCAATTCACCCCTCCACTTT
CDR3aa: CASSDRIRNSPLHF

d_gene: TRBD2
v_gene: TRBV4-2
abundance: few
j_gene: TRBJ2-6
CDR3nt: TGTGCCAGCAGCCCGGGACTAGCGGGGAACTCTGGGGCCAACGTCCTGACTTTC
CDR3aa: CASSPGLAGNSGANVLTF

d_gene: .
v_gene: TRBV7-2
abundance: many
j_gene: TRBJ2-7
CDR3nt: TGTGCCAGCAGCTTAGGCGGACACTACGAGCAGTACTTC
CDR3aa: CASSLGGHYEQYF

d_gene: .
v_gene: TRBV18
abundance: few
j_gene: TRBJ1-4
CDR3nt: TGTGCCAGCTCTGACCTATGGAGGACTAATGAAAAACTGTTTTTT
CDR3aa: CASSDLWRTNEKLFF

d_gene: TRBD2
v_gene: TRBV2
abundance: few
j_gene: TRBJ2-3
CDR3nt: TGTGCCAGCAGGCCCCGGGACTACCCAGATACGCAGTATTTT
CDR3aa: CASRPRDYPDTQYF

d_gene: TRBD1
v_gene: TRBV7-8
abundance: .
j_gene: TRBJ1-5
CDR3nt: TGTGCCAGCAGCTTAGGGGGACAGGGAACAAATCAGCCCCAGCATTTT
CDR3aa: CASSLGGQGTNQPQHF

d_gene: TRBD2
v_gene: TRBV4-2
abundance: few
j_gene: TRBJ2-3
CDR3nt: TGTGCCAGCAGCCAAGATCCCCAAACCCCGGGACTAGCGGTTTCTAGCACAGATACGCAGTATTTT
CDR3aa: CASSQDPQTPGLAVSSTDTQYF

d_gene: .
v_gene: TRBV30
abundance: few
j_gene: TRBJ2-7
CDR3nt: TGTGCCTGGAGTGTACTTAGCAACTACGAGCAGTACTTC
CDR3aa: CAWSVLSNYEQYF

d_gene: .
v_gene: TRBV7-2
abundance: .
j_gene: TRBJ2-4
CDR3nt: TGTGCCAGCAGCTCAGGGGGGAATCAGTACTTC
CDR3aa: CASSSGGNQYF

d_gene: TRBD1
v_gene: TRBV7-2
abundance: .
j_gene: TRBJ1-6
CDR3nt: TGTGCCAGCAGCAAGACGGGACAGGACGATTCACCCCTCCACTTT
CDR3aa: CASSKTGQDDSPLHF

d_gene: .
v_gene: TRBV27
abundance: many
j_gene: TRBJ2-7
CDR3nt: TGTGCCAGCAGTGCCGGGACGTCCTACTACGAGCAGTACTTC
CDR3aa: CASSAGTSYYEQYF

d_gene: .
v_gene: TRBV28
abundance: few
j_gene: TRBJ2-7
CDR3nt: TGTGCCAGCAGTTCACTCGGGGGTGAGCAGTACTTC
CDR3aa: CASSSLGGEQYF

d_gene: TRBD1
v_gene: TRBV7-6
abundance: few
j_gene: TRBJ2-7
CDR3nt: TGTGCCAGCAGCTTGGGACAGGGACCGATCTACGAGCAGTACTTC
CDR3aa: CASSLGQGPIYEQYF

d_gene: TRBD1
v_gene: TRBV7-3
abundance: many
j_gene: TRBJ2-3
CDR3nt: TGTGCCAGCAGCTTCGGGACAGGGAACACAGATACGCAGTATTTT
CDR3aa: CASSFGTGNTDTQYF

d_gene: .
v_gene: TRBV11-2
abundance: many
j_gene: TRBJ2-7
CDR3nt: TGTGCCAGCAGGACCGGGGGACCCTACGAGCAGTACTTC
CDR3aa: CASRTGGPYEQYF

d_gene: .
v_gene: TRBV12-3/TRBV12-4
abundance: many
j_gene: TRBJ2-5
CDR3nt: TGTGCCAGCAGTTTACCAGCGCGCGAGACCCAGTACTTC
CDR3aa: CASSLPARETQYF

d_gene: TRBD2
v_gene: TRBV3-1
abundance: .
j_gene: TRBJ2-1
CDR3nt: TGTGCCAGCAGCCCTTGGACTAGCGCGAGGGTCGATGAGCAGTTCTTC
CDR3aa: CASSPWTSARVDEQFF

d_gene: TRBD2
v_gene: TRBV29-1
abundance: few
j_gene: TRBJ2-3
CDR3nt: TGCAGCGTTCTGGCTAGCGGGACCTACACAGATACGCAGTATTTT
CDR3aa: CSVLASGTYTDTQYF

d_gene: TRBD2
v_gene: TRBV20-1
abundance: .
j_gene: TRBJ2-3
CDR3nt: TGCAGTGCTAGAGGGACTAGCGGACTCACAGATACGCAGTATTTT
CDR3aa: CSARGTSGLTDTQYF

d_gene: TRBD1
v_gene: TRBV29-1
abundance: .
j_gene: TRBJ2-7
CDR3nt: TGCAGCGTTGAGGACAGGGGGCGCGAGCAGTACTTC
CDR3aa: CSVEDRGREQYF

d_gene: TRBD2
v_gene: TRBV9
abundance: .
j_gene: TRBJ2-5
CDR3nt: TGTGCCAGCAGCGTGCCGGGGGGGACCCAGTACTTC
CDR3aa: CASSVPGGTQYF

d_gene: TRBD2
v_gene: TRBV5-1
abundance: .
j_gene: TRBJ2-1
CDR3nt: TGCGCCAGCAGCATGGGACTAGCGGGGAACTACAATGAGCAGTTCTTC
CDR3aa: CASSMGLAGNYNEQFF

d_gene: .
v_gene: TRBV12-3/TRBV12-4
abundance: .
j_gene: TRBJ1-2
CDR3nt: TGTGCCAGCAGTTTAACAGAGACCTACTATGGCTACACCTTC
CDR3aa: CASSLTETYYGYTF

d_gene: TRBD2
v_gene: TRBV4-1
abundance: few
j_gene: TRBJ2-1
CDR3nt: TGCGCCAGCGGGCCATTGGGACTAGCGGGTATGAATGAGCAGTTCTTC
CDR3aa: CASGPLGLAGMNEQFF

d_gene: TRBD2
v_gene: TRBV7-2
abundance: .
j_gene: TRBJ2-5
CDR3nt: TGTGCCAGCAGCTTGGGGACTAGCGGGAAACGGGAGACCCAGTACTTC
CDR3aa: CASSLGTSGKRETQYF

d_gene: .
v_gene: TRBV12-5
abundance: many
j_gene: TRBJ1-3
CDR3nt: TGTGCTAGTGGTTTGTACAGTAGAGACACCATATATTTT
CDR3aa: CASGLYSRDTIYF

d_gene: .
v_gene: TRBV11-2
abundance: few
j_gene: TRBJ2-6
CDR3nt: TGTGCCAGCAGCCTGGGACCGGACTCTGGGGCCAACGTCCTGACTTTC
CDR3aa: CASSLGPDSGANVLTF

d_gene: .
v_gene: TRBV7-2
abundance: few
j_gene: TRBJ2-1
CDR3nt: TGTGCCAGCAGCTTAGCGCTTAGTGGGCGTCTCTTCAATGAGCAGTTCTTC
CDR3aa: CASSLALSGRLFNEQFF

d_gene: .
v_gene: TRBV5-1
abundance: many
j_gene: TRBJ1-4
CDR3nt: TGCGCCAGCAGCTCCGACGCTGGGGGTGAAAAACTGTTTTTT
CDR3aa: CASSSDAGGEKLFF

d_gene: .
v_gene: TRBV20-1
abundance: .
j_gene: TRBJ1-4
CDR3nt: TGCAGTGCCGGGGCGACAGTGTCTAATGAAAAACTGTTTTTT
CDR3aa: CSAGATVSNEKLFF

d_gene: .
v_gene: TRBV12-3/TRBV12-4
abundance: many
j_gene: TRBJ2-5
CDR3nt: TGTGCCAGCAGTACCCAGGGAGGAGAGACCCAGTACTTC
CDR3aa: CASSTQGGETQYF

d_gene: TRBD2
v_gene: TRBV20-1
abundance: many
j_gene: TRBJ2-3
CDR3nt: TGCAGTGCAGAGGGGGCGGGAGGGTTCACAGATACGCAGTATTTT
CDR3aa: CSAEGAGGFTDTQYF

d_gene: .
v_gene: TRBV28
abundance: many
j_gene: TRBJ1-1
CDR3nt: TGTGCCAGCACCTGGCGACAGAAGGCTTTCTTT
CDR3aa: CASTWRQKAFF

d_gene: .
v_gene: TRBV18
abundance: many
j_gene: TRBJ2-3
CDR3nt: TGTGCCAGCTCATCCCTGACAGGAACCTCAGATACGCAGTATTTT
CDR3aa: CASSSLTGTSDTQYF

d_gene: TRBD2
v_gene: TRBV3-1
abundance: many
j_gene: TRBJ2-1
CDR3nt: TGTGCCAGCAGCCAAGCTGGGGGGGGGCAGTTCTTC
CDR3aa: CASSQAGGGQFF

d_gene: .
v_gene: TRBV12-3/TRBV12-4
abundance: .
j_gene: TRBJ2-4
CDR3nt: TGTGCCAGCAGTTTAACCATCGACGGACGAAACATTCAGTACTTC
CDR3aa: CASSLTIDGRNIQYF

d_gene: .
v_gene: TRBV5-4
abundance: .
j_gene: TRBJ1-2
CDR3nt: TGTGCCAGCAGCTCAGGGGAAAGGAACTATGGCTACACCTTC
CDR3aa: CASSSGERNYGYTF

d_gene: TRBD1
v_gene: TRBV20-1
abundance: few
j_gene: TRBJ2-7
CDR3nt: TGCAGTGCCGCTCTTAACGACAGGGCATCCGAGCAGTACTTC
CDR3aa: CSAALNDRASEQYF